This TCR beta chain was sequenced during a study of cytomegalovirus exposure and HLA in healthy donors (dated by TCRdb to 2016 to 2017). Background on the whole study: An earlier analysis of a few hundred of the donors reported under 300 Gb of sequence data and 95 million to 130 million unique TCR beta sequences obtained from approximately 180 million T cells. Every discovery cohort repertoire had been produced on one sequencing platform. In an earlier analysis of roughly 540 of the donors, high-throughput TCR beta sequencing was used to judge whether each TCR beta V gene segment behaved as functional or pseudogenic. The study used immunosequencing to profile the T cell repertoires of 666 subjects and linked those repertoires to cytomegalovirus serostatus. The aim of the study was to test whether cataloging public T cell receptors could identify signatures of past pathogen exposure. Roughly five DR-DQ haplotypes were treated as single units for association and clustering because of strong linkage in the cohort. An early release that covered 500 to 800 HLA-typed donors contained about 300 gigabases of sequencing data and 70 million to 100 million unique TCR sequences. Of the roughly 400 genotyped donors, 65% to 90% fell in the genetic ancestry cluster associated with self-reported Caucasian donors. In a later analysis, previously published TCR beta repertoires from 550 to 700 donors were re-analyzed and high-resolution HLA genotyping was added so that TCR occurrence patterns could be studied. Among 398 genotyped donors of the cohort, an average of around 250,000 unique TCR beta nucleotide sequences was sequenced per donor, of which 15% to 20% were non-productive. Donor age, sex, ethnicity and CMV serostatus were compiled alongside the repertoire data. In a later genetic analysis, genome-wide SNP genotypes for 398 of the 666 donors were used, and that subset was treated as a discovery cohort. The study combined high-throughput TCR immunosequencing, statistical association of individual TCRs with disease status, and machine learning to predict cytomegalovirus infection status. Typing coverage differed by locus: A, B, C, DRB1 and DQB1 were typed in roughly 629-630 donors, DQA1 in roughly 510, DPA1 in some 570, and DPB1 in just under 490. The later analysis used no new phenotypic data to find candidate immune exposures, relying instead on TCR beta sequences and their occurrence across donors. HLA typing included class I and class II loci at four-digit resolution. In addition to the first cohort of 666 subjects, a separate validation cohort of 130 or so different subjects was used.

To prepare the library, the immunoSEQ multiplex PCR assay was applied. For the multiplex PCR, a mixture combining 60 forward primers for TCR Vbeta segments and 13 reverse primers for TCR Jbeta segments was used. Amplification of the CDR3 region of rearranged TCR beta genes was performed with a multiplex PCR assay on genomic DNA. Amplified TCR beta libraries were sequenced as 87-base-pair reads on the Illumina HiSeq System. In the authors' own workflow: In a later analysis, some 80 million unique TCR beta chains were counted across the roughly 670 repertoires, and roughly 11 million of these chains were shared by at least two donors. Raw reads were error-corrected and collapsed into unique sequences with a nearest-neighbor algorithm that merged closely related sequences to remove PCR and sequencing errors. To assign V, D and J gene segments, CDR3 sequences were aligned to IMGT reference sequences. For a sequence to be retained, at least a six-nucleotide match to both a V gene segment and a J gene segment was required. A rearrangement was called productive if the CDR3 had no stop codons and remained in frame with V and J, and every other rearrangement was called non-productive. CDR3 was defined by IMGT convention, running from the second conserved V-encoded cysteine to the conserved J-encoded phenylalanine. Sequences without an unambiguous match to a single V gene segment were excluded from the earlier analysis of several hundred of the donors. In an earlier analysis of 450 to 700 of the donors, V segments were called functional above 56.7% productive rearrangements and were called segregating when the between-donor standard deviation exceeded 5%. A statistical classification framework was built for diagnosing cytomegalovirus status from the catalog of TCR beta chain sequences. In a later analysis, TCR nucleotide sequences were compared against IMGT/GENE-DB human TR gene sequences so that V and J genes could be assigned. The TCRdist pipeline was used in a later analysis to assign CDR3 sequences and most-parsimonious VDJ recombination scenarios. A later analysis defined each TCR beta chain by its CDR3 amino acid sequence plus V-gene family, and excluded reads lacking a unique V-gene family. As a way to deal with suspected cross-contamination and a sequencing artifact, a later analysis dropped over 550 nucleotide sequences that were highly shared and had low generation probability. In a later analysis, a clonal expansion index was calculated for each public chain from normalized within-repertoire ranks of inferred template counts. Generation probabilities in a later analysis came from a VDJ recombination model fitted to out-of-frame rearrangements, and those results were checked against IGoR. In a later analysis, TCR-TCR, TCR-HLA and TCR-CMV co-occurrence was scored with hypergeometric tests, and a repertoire-size bias correction was applied to TCR pairs. To estimate false discovery rates, a later analysis permuted the HLA or CMV assignments 20 times. A later analysis grouped co-occurring TCRs with DBSCAN, adding TCRdist sequence similarity when clustering within HLA-allele-positive subsets. Co-occurrence clustering excluded repertoires with fewer than 30,000 or more than 120,000 public chains, plus five with anomalous nucleotide sharing. Drawn from immuneACCESS, this table holds only the in-frame rearrangements with V and J called that TCRdb kept. Clones are partly lost; checked studies trace under half to an unresolved V gene and leave the rest unexplained. V, J and clone size reflect that table, while D and trimming were determined from the DNA. This sample is represented by around 150,000 clones; approximately 77% of them were singletons. Of the sample, about 1.4% is held by the ten largest clones.

This clone was detected only once. What this receptor recognizes is not known. No base-level quality is on record; no much larger clone is a single base apart. Here is what the overall study found, with its caveats: When HLA alleles, especially DR and DQ, strongly co-occurred, TCR associations were difficult to assign to individual alleles. Because counts were too low, more than 15 rarely observed V segments, including chromosome 9 orphons, were excluded from the earlier analysis of around 590 of the donors. In a later analysis, the rate of TCR association differed among HLA loci, with DRB1 alleles having the most associated TCRs and HLA-C alleles having the fewest. Linkage disequilibrium might explain the correlated functional status among segregating V segments, but an unknown experimental factor could not be ruled out. The only immune exposure information available for the cohort was CMV serostatus. The cohort was sequenced for TCR beta chains only, and without alpha or paired-chain data the features that could be detected were limited. The study gave a list of 150 to 200 TCR beta chains associated with cytomegalovirus. At a false discovery rate of 0.05, a later analysis linked some 17,000 TCR beta sequences to specific HLA alleles. V-gene and J-gene trimming of TCR beta chains was associated with a missense DCLRE1C variant in a later genetic analysis, and the association was replicated in an independent cohort. Because HLA typing was unavailable for some donors at each locus, only the typed subset was used in association tests. In both the original and validation cohorts, the classifier was reported to diagnose cytomegalovirus status with high specificity and sensitivity. The authors suggested that the approach could potentially be generalized to other disease states and immunological phenotypes. In an earlier analysis of some 540 of the donors, most TCR beta V segments appeared in productive rearrangements about 90% or about 30% of the time, broadly matching IMGT annotations. A later genetic analysis reported fewer N-insertions in productive TCRs among donors in an Asian-associated ancestry cluster than the approximately 670-donor mean. A cluster of highly shared sequence variants was judged likely to represent a technical artifact of the sequencing pipeline. Some IMGT-functional V segments, including TRBV6-2 and TRBV6-3, could not be told apart with the 87-base-pair reads, so those segments were excluded. Sequencing depth was assumed to be roughly uniform across donors in the presence/absence analyses, though that assumption may not hold. In a later analysis, HLA-associated TCR beta chains were found to be more clonally expanded and to have lower generation probabilities than equally common non-associated chains. A further reported finding was that TCR beta sequences accurately predicted the HLA-A and HLA-B alleles for most subjects in the first cohort. In a later analysis, several top co-occurrence clusters were reported to appear linked to parvovirus B19, influenza, CMV and Epstein-Barr virus. Most TCR sequences were seen in very few donors, while some public TCRs were found in many individuals. According to a later analysis, most CMV-associated TCR beta chains appeared to be HLA-restricted, and the HLA associations seemed to be driven largely by CMV exposure. In vitro tests confirmed that a few of the cytomegalovirus-associated TCR beta chains recognize cytomegalovirus antigens.

CDR1 is given as LGHNA and CDR2 as YSLEER, both from the germline V gene. Measured from the cysteine to the phenylalanine, the CDR3 is 17 residues long. Only the CDR3 DNA is retained, 51 bases long and in frame from the first base. V and J lose 0 bases and 6 bases, and a span of 20 bases separates them. The cohort was made up of 500 to 800 healthy bone marrow donors. All cohort members were sampled while nominally healthy, although unrecorded immune exposures were likely present. The donor tested CMV seronegative and was one of the 352 seronegative cohort members. A peripheral blood sample was provided by each donor, and peripheral blood mononuclear cells were used for TCR beta sequencing. Genomic DNA extraction from the blood cell samples was performed with the Qiagen DNeasy Blood Extraction Kit.

The sample taken for sequencing was PBMCs. Here the chain combines TRBV4-3 and TRBJ1-2; matching of 6 bases hints at TRBD1 as the D gene. This TCR was recovered from a woman in her forties in good health and CMV-seronegative. The nucleotide sequence reads TGCGCCAGCAGCCAAGATCCCCAAGGACAGACCATACATGGCTACACCTTC. Its protein is CASSQDPQGQTIHGYTF.